Below, one T cell receptor beta chain is given with its context. This specimen includes other DNA sequences encoding the same CDR3. The CDR3 has 14 residues. Germline V gene lookup returns CDR1 MNHEY and CDR2 SVGAGI. The J segment lost 4 bases and the V segment lost 4 bases, leaving 5 bases of the junction unmatched. This record belongs to a study of blood T cell repertoires in COVID-19. Study in general: Some COVID-19 samples were acute and others convalescent; all came from the United States, Italy and Spain.

Per the study methods: Amplification with reference gene primers provided the estimates of nucleated cell counts. Method: immunoSEQ multiplex PCR; TCRdb's copy keeps in-frame clones and lacks some. Clone size and the V and J calls come from that table; the DNA yielded D and trimming. The sample records almost 200,000 clones, approximately 80% being singletons. The V gene is TRBV6-5, the J gene TRBJ1-1; 8 bases align to TRBD1. The source material was peripheral blood. The sequence derives from a man in his 60s with COVID-19, enrolled during active disease. CDR3 protein: CASSFDRGGTEAFF. The CDR3, as DNA: TGTGCCAGCAGTTTCGACAGGGGAGGCACTGAAGCTTTCTTT.